These T cell receptor beta chains were read from a single sample in a study of blood T cell repertoires in COVID-19. TCRdb's table, derived via immunoSEQ multiplex PCR, lists solely in-frame clones and lacks some. The data show 160,000 or so clones, 80% to 90% seen once. The sequenced sample consisted of peripheral blood. These receptors were obtained from a woman between 65 and 79 years old with acute or convalescent COVID-19. CDR3s include the opening cysteine and the closing phenylalanine or tryptophan. Each record gives: V gene, clone size, J gene, CDR3 protein. The size of a clone is reported for some rows only, either as once, few or many, or as a class for expanded clones.

>TRBV23-1|.|TRBJ1-4
CASSQHPRRNREKLFF
>TRBV18|once|TRBJ1-2
CASSYWRGDLGASYGYTF
>TRBV7-2|.|TRBJ2-7
CASSLGASSSYEQYF
>TRBV27|.|TRBJ2-1
CASSLSYGVGEQFF
>TRBV7-2|.|TRBJ2-7
CASSLVFRGQHFSYEQYF
>TRBV6-6|.|TRBJ1-3
CASMDSSGNTIYF
>TRBV2|.|TRBJ2-7
CASSDYRLPYEQYF
>TRBV5-1|few|TRBJ1-2
CASSPGQGSSANYGYTF
>TRBV19|.|TRBJ1-4
CASSTWGGEKLFF
>TRBV6-2/TRBV6-3|.|TRBJ2-3
CASSLAGTATDTQYF
>TRBV12-3/TRBV12-4|.|TRBJ2-1
CASSFGLREQFF
>TRBV2|.|TRBJ2-2
CASHPVAGAQRAGELFF
>TRBV18|once|TRBJ2-7
CASSTYRGNEQYF
>TRBV27|.|TRBJ1-5
CASSPGLNHHQPQHF
>TRBV7-9|.|TRBJ1-1
CASSPPGQSSAFF
>TRBV4-2|once|TRBJ2-1
CASSQDSGSYNEQFF
>TRBV19|.|TRBJ1-4
CASTSIGEEPNEKLFF
>TRBV7-9|.|TRBJ1-1
CASSGTGGAGKAFF
>TRBV5-1|.|TRBJ1-1
CASSSDRRNTEAFF
>TRBV29-1|.|TRBJ1-2
CSVTHEANYGYTF
>TRBV4-1|.|TRBJ1-1
CASSQVPGQGLNTEAFF
>TRBV7-2|.|TRBJ1-1
CASMGARNTEAFF
>TRBV27|.|TRBJ2-3
CASAGQGEDTQYF
>TRBV27|.|TRBJ2-2
CASGQRGANTGELFF
>TRBV5-5|.|TRBJ1-3
CASSRLSGNTIYF
>TRBV27|.|TRBJ1-6
CASRPDRAPYNSPLHF
>TRBV27|.|TRBJ1-6
CASSPLVNRGYGSPLHF
>TRBV2|.|TRBJ1-6
CASSSRDYNSPLHF
>TRBV6-5|.|TRBJ1-4
CASMKLANEKLFF
>TRBV5-4|.|TRBJ1-4
CASSLRTGQGEKLFF
>TRBV13|.|TRBJ1-3
CASSLDRLSGNTIYF
>TRBV6-6|.|TRBJ1-2
CASLMMGQGADYGYTF
>TRBV18|.|TRBJ2-1
CASSLSGLDYNEQFF
>TRBV3-1/TRBV3-2|.|TRBJ1-1
CASSQVSTEAFF
>TRBV10-1|.|TRBJ1-1
CASRGDCTEAFF
>TRBV5-5|.|TRBJ2-1
CASSLGTGAYNEQFF
>TRBV5-1|.|TRBJ2-7
CASSVQSVDVGLEQYF
>TRBV11-2|.|TRBJ2-1
CASSSSRREQFF
>TRBV2|.|TRBJ1-5
CASSGTGSANQPQHF
>TRBV30|.|TRBJ1-2
CAWSVRRVRNYGYTF
>TRBV12-3/TRBV12-4|few|TRBJ1-2
CASSITGQYGYTF
>TRBV4-2|.|TRBJ2-3
CASSQEVTSGIWDTQYF
>TRBV27|.|TRBJ1-3
CASSPGGRQVIGNTIYF
>TRBV27|.|TRBJ1-2
CASSPELATNYGYTF
>TRBV3-1/TRBV3-2|.|TRBJ1-6
CASSPVRAGAQNSPLHF
>TRBV5-6|few|TRBJ1-6
CASSPGQGGSPLHF
>TRBV4-1|.|TRBJ1-2
CASSQVSESVGYTF
>TRBV6-6|.|TRBJ2-1
CASRATDNSYNEQFF
>TRBV2|.|TRBJ1-6
CASSRQSYNSPLHF
>TRBV2|.|TRBJ1-2
CASNQGAYGYTF
>TRBV18|once|TRBJ1-1
CASSEKHLSPEAFF
>TRBV7-9|.|TRBJ2-7
CASSARAPAYEQYF
>TRBV28|.|TRBJ1-5
CASSLSTGGGQPQHF
>TRBV7-6|.|TRBJ1-1
CASSLGARGRLNTEAFF